This entry lists 15 T cell receptor beta chains sequenced from one sample in a study of T-cell reconstitution after alpha-beta-depleted transplantation in children. Unique molecular identifiers tagged the TCRbeta library. Via MiXCR, TCRdb re-called the PCR reads, giving one row per CDR3 protein. The sample lists about 540,000 distinct CDR3 sequences, 18% occurring once. The source was PBMCs from the stem cell graft donor, collected from the stem cell graft. The receptors shown here come from a human donor who donated a stem cell graft to a child with acute lymphoblastic leukemia.

This clonotype was recorded a few times. This chain joins TRBV29-1 and TRBJ1-5, with D maybe TRBD1 (6 bases). The CDR3 is made up of 14 amino acids. Germline CDR1 is SQVTM and CDR2 is ANQGSEA. Trimming stripped 4 bases from V and 4 bases from J, with 14 bases between. The CDR3 is CSVGWDNRNQPQHF. CDR3 sequence (DNA): TGCAGCGTTGGCTGGGACAATAGGAATCAGCCCCAGCATTTT.

J is TRBJ2-7 and V is TRBV30; D might be TRBD1 (5 bases). V gave up 5 bases and J gave up 0 bases, with 11 bases separating them. There are 13 residues in the CDR3. Germline CDR1 GTSNPN, CDR2 SVGIG (reference sequence). The DNA of the CDR3 is TGTGCCTGGCTCGACAGATACTCCTACGAGCAGTACTTC. Translating it yields CAWLDRYSYEQYF.

There are a few counts of this clonotype. The chain recombines TRBV5-1 with TRBJ1-5, with 7 nucleotides matching TRBD1. V trimming: 3 bases; J trimming: 0 bases; junction bases outside the gene matches: 3. This CDR3 has 15 residues. In germline, CDR1 is SGHRS, CDR2 YFSETQ. CDR3 residues: CASSYTGVSNQPQHF. In DNA form, the CDR3 reads TGCGCCAGCAGCTATACAGGGGTTAGCAATCAGCCCCAGCATTTT. Drawing the rest from reference TRBV5-1 and TRBJ1-5, the complete variable domain is KAGVTQTPRYLIKTRGQQVTLSCSPISGHRSVSWYQQTPGQGLQFLFEYFSETQRNKGNFPGRFSGRQFSNSRSEMNVSTLELGDSALYLCASSYTGVSNQPQHFGDGTRLSIL.

There are many counts of this clonotype. The chain couples TRBV5-1 to TRBJ2-2; D remains unclear. Germline assignment: CDR1 SGHRS and CDR2 YFSETQ. The CDR3 covers 13 residues. Trimming removed 0 bases from V and 7 bases from J, with 7 bases in between. The CDR3, as DNA: TGCGCCAGCAGCTTGGTTATTGGCGGGGAGCTGTTTTTT. It specifies CASSLVIGGELFF.

This clonotype was recorded a few times. The chain is built from TRBV5-6 and TRBJ2-1; 11 nucleotides line up with TRBD2. Germline V CDR1 and CDR2: SGHDT, YYEEEE. The CDR3 spans 18 residues. Losses at the gene ends were 4 bases for V and 2 bases for J; bases not matched to a gene: 11. The chain's CDR3 is CASSLPKGLAATYNEQFF. Written as DNA, the CDR3 is TGTGCCAGCAGCCTACCAAAGGGACTAGCGGCCACCTACAATGAGCAGTTCTTC.

The V and J genes are TRBV12-3 or TRBV12-4 and TRBJ1-2; the match to TRBD1 covers 9 bases. J gave up 5 bases and V 3 bases, and 4 bases lay outside the gene matches. CDR3 length: 14 residues. CDR3 nucleotide sequence: TGTGCCAGCAGTTTTCACGGGACAGGGTATGGCTACACCTTC. It yields the protein CASSFHGTGYGYTF.

This clonotype was detected a few times. This chain connects TRBV20-1 to TRBJ2-5; D gene uncertain. Trimming took 2 bases from V and 7 from J, leaving 17 bases between them. Germline CDR1 and CDR2: DFQATT and SNEGSKA (reference sequence). CDR3 length: 14 amino acids. CDR3 sequence (DNA): TGCAGTGCTAGATTCGAGCGATTAACTGGGACCCAGTACTTC. Residues: CSARFERLTGTQYF.

This clonotype was found a few times. This chain joins TRBV20-1 and TRBJ2-2, with 7 bases matching TRBD2. The ends lost 0 bases at V and 1 base at J; junction bases unmatched: 5. The germline gives CDR1 DFQATT, CDR2 SNEGSKA (reference sequence). The CDR3 has 16 residues. CDR3 sequence: CSARDVKRGNTGELFF. The CDR3 DNA is TGCAGTGCTAGAGATGTGAAGCGGGGGAACACCGGGGAGCTGTTTTTT.

The gene calls are TRBV7-9 and TRBJ2-3; maybe TRBD2 (7 bases). The V end lost 1 base, the J end lost 2 bases, and 16 bases lay between the germline ends. Germline CDR1 SEHNR, CDR2 FQNEAQ (reference sequence). This CDR3 has 17 residues. The CDR3 reads CASSLGASGQITDTQYF. As DNA, the CDR3 is TGTGCCAGCAGCTTAGGGGCTAGCGGACAGATCACAGATACGCAGTATTTT.

The chain is built from TRBV29-1 and TRBJ2-7; D remains unclear. The germline V gene encodes CDR1 SQVTM and CDR2 ANQGSEA. The CDR3 loop spans 15 amino acids. V was shortened by 6 bases and J by 3 bases, with 21 bases between the two germline ends. The CDR3 nucleotides read TGCAGCGTCGAGGCATTCGACATTGGCCACTACGAGCAGTACTTC. Amino acid sequence: CSVEAFDIGHYEQYF.

V and J are TRBV6-1 and TRBJ1-4; D is unclear. The V end lost 7 bases, the J end lost 8 bases, and 17 bases lay between the germline ends. Germline assignment: CDR1 MNHNS and CDR2 SASEGT. The CDR3 has 14 residues. The CDR3 DNA is TGTGCCAGCACCTACAGCTTCCCCTACGAAAAACTGTTTTTT. It yields the protein CASTYSFPYEKLFF.

This clonotype was seen more than once but under ten times. This sequence joins TRBV7-8 and TRBJ2-7; TRBD1 matches at 9 bases. The germline V gene has CDR1 SGHVS and CDR2 FQNEAQ. The CDR3 sequence is 14 residues long. With V trimmed by 5 bases and J by 5 bases, 7 bases remained unmatched. CDR3 in amino acids: CASSATGGPDEQYF. CDR3 in DNA: TGTGCCAGCAGCGCTACAGGGGGCCCCGACGAGCAGTACTTC.

V usage is TRBV9 and J usage is TRBJ2-1, with 14 bases identical to TRBD2. The CDR3 has 15 residues. Germline V gene data show CDR1 as SGDLS and CDR2 as YYNGEE. The junction had 6 bases not matched to a gene; V was cut back by 3 bases and J by 10 bases. This CDR3 reads CASSEGGLAGEEQFF. Written as DNA, the CDR3 is TGTGCCAGCAGCGAGGGGGGACTAGCGGGAGAAGAGCAGTTCTTC.

This clonotype was detected a few times. CDR3 amino acids: CASSQIAGGVYNEQFF. The CDR3 DNA sequence: TGTGCCAGCAGCCAAATAGCGGGAGGAGTCTACAATGAGCAGTTCTTC. V gene TRBV3-1 combines with J gene TRBJ2-1; TRBD2 aligns across 10 bases. CDR3 length: 16 residues. Germline assignment: CDR1 LGHDT and CDR2 YNNKEL (reference sequence). J lost 3 bases, V lost 2 bases, and 4 bases had no gene match.

The chain joins TRBV24-1 to TRBJ2-3; 8 nucleotides line up with TRBD2. CDR1 and CDR2 from the germline V gene are KGHDR and SFDVKD. J lost 0 bases, V lost 4 bases, and 14 bases had no gene match. This CDR3 contains 19 residues. The CDR3 DNA is TGTGCCACCAGTGACCCCCGGAGGGACCCTAGCGGGAGCACAGATACGCAGTATTTT. This gives the protein CATSDPRRDPSGSTDTQYF.